This T cell receptor beta chain was recorded in a study of blood T cell repertoires in COVID-19. Study-level information: Sites in the United States, Italy and Spain provided acute and convalescent COVID-19 samples. PBMCs, B-cell-depleted T cells, or T cells provided the cDNA or gDNA that made up the material.

Study processing details: Using reference gene primer amplification, nucleated cell counts were estimated. Data came from immunoSEQ multiplex PCR; TCRdb stores just in-frame clones and leaves some out. The V and J calls and the clone size are those of that table, but D and trimming were determined from the DNA. The sample contains about 140,000 clones, approximately 84% of which appear only once. This clone was found a few times. V lost 9 bases to trimming and J lost 1 base; unmatched junction nucleotides: 12. Germline CDR1 is LNHDA and CDR2 is SQIVND (reference sequence). This CDR3 contains 16 residues.

Sequencing was performed on peripheral blood. The gene calls are TRBV19 and TRBJ1-5; 7 positions agree with TRBD1. The TCR originated in a human donor in a cohort sampled during active COVID-19. The CDR3 DNA is TGTGCCAGCAGCACAGGGGATGGGTTCAGCAATCAGCCCCAGCATTTT. The encoded protein is CASSTGDGFSNQPQHF.